This T cell receptor (beta chain) is drawn from a study of blood T cells in healthy people across ages (dated by TCRdb to the mid-2010s). In terms of the full investigation: In model experiments, roughly one uniquely barcoded TCR beta cDNA molecule per two T cells was captured by template switching. To avoid experimental bias, donors of different ages were spread randomly across the sequencing lanes. Two additional independent replicas of 1 million unique cDNA reads from the same blood draw were analyzed for two donors (one aged 18 to 30 and one aged 80 or older). To track age-related changes in TCR beta repertoire diversity, the study relied on deep sequencing normalized with unique cDNA molecular identifiers. Four age groups were formed from the donors: young (average approximately 16 years), middle-aged (just under 40), aged (approximately 60) and long-lived (less than 85). The research as a whole found: Compared with the aged group, more naive CD4+ T cells, fewer expanded clones and increased TCR diversity were shown by the long-lived group, suggesting age selection. Observed TCR beta diversity per million T cells fell roughly linearly with age, and a significant reduction was already apparent by age around 39. There was a strong correlation between observed TCR beta diversity and the percentage of naive T cells measured by flow cytometry. Because the CMV infection status of the donors was unknown, age-related changes in expanded clonotypes may potentially have been confounded. Estimates of total diversity from one million sequenced T cells were regarded as lower bounds and underestimates. Since profiling was done on bulk unsorted PBMCs, naive and antigen-experienced compartments could not be conclusively compared.

Details on this clonotype: What antigen it recognizes has not been identified. No much larger clone is present one base from it, and per-base qualities are unavailable.

The donors were roughly 40 Caucasian individuals from Russia, aged roughly 6 to 100 years, who were systemically healthy. Each donor gave ten milliliters of peripheral blood, collected into EDTA-treated Vacutainer tubes. Ficoll-Paque density-gradient centrifugation was used to isolate PBMCs, with at least 7 million per sample. Total RNA was extracted from PBMCs with Trizol reagent, with at least 5 micrograms obtained per sample. Naive CD45RAhigh/CD27high T cell percentages were measured by flow cytometry on a PBMC aliquot from every donor. Libraries were built with 5' RACE. This sample was sequenced with an Illumina HiSeq 2500. A second 7 to 11 cycle PCR used a sample-barcoded 5' primer and a J-beta primer mix. A template-switch 5' adaptor carrying 12 random nucleotides introduced a unique molecular identifier onto each TCR beta cDNA molecule. At least 2.5 million CDR3-containing paired-end reads were obtained from each sample. First-strand cDNA synthesis was performed from all RNA using the Mint cDNA synthesis kit, with priming by a TRBC-specific oligonucleotide. All cDNA was treated with uracil-DNA glycosylase and then went through a first 18-cycle PCR with the universal primers M1SS and BC2_uni_R. The published analysis was carried out like this. For normalization, 1 million high-quality reads were randomly selected from each sample, with every read carrying a distinct molecular identifier. Reads with shared molecular identifiers were discarded instead of being binned into consensus sequences. CDR3 identification, clonotype clustering and error correction used MiTCR with a Q25 quality threshold and the strictest error-elimination algorithm. A nonparametric unseen species model with Euler transformation was used to estimate a lower bound on total TCR beta diversity. TCRdb trimmed the raw reads at Q25, called clones with MiXCR and kept productive beta chains. All rows with the same CDR3 protein become a single entry with the most common DNA and genes. These V and J calls are TCRdb output, not the study's own analysis. Here the sample has 650,000 to 950,000 distinct CDR3 sequences; around 45% occur a single time. Jointly, the top ten make up about a fifth of the sample.

This receptor was identified in a man aged 55 to 70 in good health. The sequenced sample consisted of blood.

The nucleotides read TGTGCCAGCTCACCCCAGGGCGGATTCTCCTACGAGCAGTACTTC. Its protein reads: CASSPQGGFSYEQYF. Recombination joined TRBV18 with TRBJ2-7; a weak D assignment points to TRBD1 (5 bases agree). Trimming removed 3 bases from V and 0 bases from J, leaving 12 bases between the germline ends. CDR1 KGHSH and CDR2 LQKENI are derived from the germline V gene. Measured from the cysteine to the phenylalanine, the CDR3 is 15 residues long. CDR3 DNA only is kept here, 45 bases in frame from base 1.